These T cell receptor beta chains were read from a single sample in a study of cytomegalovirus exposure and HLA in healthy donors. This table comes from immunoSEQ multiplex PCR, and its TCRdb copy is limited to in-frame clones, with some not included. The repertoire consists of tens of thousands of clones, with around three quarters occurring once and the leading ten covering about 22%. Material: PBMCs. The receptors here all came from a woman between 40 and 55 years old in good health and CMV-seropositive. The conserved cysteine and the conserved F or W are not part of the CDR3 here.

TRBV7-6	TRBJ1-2	ASSSPGTGDYGYT
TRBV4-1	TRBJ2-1	ASSQVLVVIYNEQF
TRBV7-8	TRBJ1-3	ASSPSRVGLHSGNTIY
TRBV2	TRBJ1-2	ASSRDSYYGYT
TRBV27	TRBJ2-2	ASSLYGGGPNTGELF
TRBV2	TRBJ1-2	ASIQAGDGYT
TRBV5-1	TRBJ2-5	ASSLAVGGGTSETQY
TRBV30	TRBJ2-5	AWSPGGGGSGETQY
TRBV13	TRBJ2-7	ASSSTRWAGPSYEQY
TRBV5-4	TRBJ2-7	ASSAEATSVRGHEQY
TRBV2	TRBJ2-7	ASGRDSYEQY
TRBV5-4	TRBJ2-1	ASSLEVSADEQF
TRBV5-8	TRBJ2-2	ASRHVGELF
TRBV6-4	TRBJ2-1	ASSTTRSSYNEQF
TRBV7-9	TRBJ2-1	ASSLVAGENNEQF
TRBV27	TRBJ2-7	ATKDRGFYEQY
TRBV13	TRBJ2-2	ASSFGLAGGIFANTGELF
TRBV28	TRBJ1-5	ASSGGQGVFLLGNQPQH
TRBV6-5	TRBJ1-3	ASSYTGDRGNTIY
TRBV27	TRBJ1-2	ASSSRSYYGYT
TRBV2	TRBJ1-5	ASSEYSLSNQPQH
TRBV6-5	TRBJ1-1	ASIPLGGLNTEAF
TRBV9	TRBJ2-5	ASSASRGGGTQY
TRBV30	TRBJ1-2	AWSRQGDNYGYT
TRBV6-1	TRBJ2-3	ASKLAEATDTQY
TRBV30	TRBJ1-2	AWTVTGGRFSYT